Below, 16 T cell receptor beta chains from the same sample are listed, as sequenced in a study of T cell changes during pregnancy in multiple sclerosis. TCRdb's table, derived via immunoSEQ multiplex PCR, lists solely in-frame clones and lacks some. The sample carries about 27,000 clones, roughly 89% recorded once. Sample: CD8+ T cells from peripheral blood mononuclear cells, taken in the second trimester of pregnancy. These receptors originate from a female donor with multiple sclerosis, enrolled in a pregnancy study.

V gene TRBV2 combines with J gene TRBJ2-7, with D possibly matching TRBD1 (5 bases). This CDR3 contains 12 residues. Germline CDR1 is SNHLY and CDR2 is FYNNEI. V was clipped by 10 bases and J by 1 base, with 11 bases between them. Here the CDR3 reads CATVTDSYEQYF. CDR3 coding DNA: TGTGCCACGGTGACAGATTCCTACGAGCAGTACTTC.

This chain joins TRBV7-2 and TRBJ2-7, with TRBD1 identical over 8 bases. CDR1 SGHTA and CDR2 FQGNSA come from the germline V gene. Trimming cost V 5 bases and J 5 bases; bases outside gene matches: 14. This CDR3 spans 16 amino acids. The CDR3 region has the DNA TGTGCCAGCAGCCACCCCGAGGGGCAGGGGGCCAACGAGCAGTACTTC. Its translation is CASSHPEGQGANEQYF.

The chain has TRBV15 and TRBJ2-7; 7 nucleotides align to TRBD2. V lost 3 bases, J lost 0 bases, and 8 bases stayed unmatched. The CDR3 has 16 residues. The germline V gene has CDR1 LNHNV and CDR2 YYDKDF (reference sequence). The CDR3 sequence: CATSSTSSGLSYEQYF. For the CDR3, the DNA is TGTGCCACCAGCAGCACTTCTAGCGGCCTCTCCTACGAGCAGTACTTC.

The chain links TRBV4-1 to TRBJ2-3; the D gene is possibly TRBD2 (5 bases). Trimming shortened V by 0 bases and J by 6 bases, and 10 bases separated the two germline ends. CDR1 is MGHRA and CDR2 is YSYEKL in the germline V gene. The CDR3 contains 14 residues. The CDR3 is CASSQDFGIDTQYF. DNA for the CDR3: TGCGCCAGCAGCCAAGATTTCGGGATCGATACGCAGTATTTT.

The chain combines TRBV18 with TRBJ2-7, with D maybe TRBD2 (5 bases). The length of the CDR3 is 16 residues. The ends were cut back, 3 bases at V and 4 bases at J, with 19 bases in the middle. Germline CDR1 reads KGHSH; CDR2 reads LQKENI. The CDR3: CASSPDYSTGNYEQYF. DNA of the CDR3: TGTGCCAGCTCACCGGATTACTCGACGGGAAATTACGAGCAGTACTTC. Full variable domain (remainder filled in from reference TRBV18 and TRBJ2-7): NAGVMQNPRHLVRRRGQEARLRCSPMKGHSHVYWYRQLPEEGLKFMVYLQKENIIDESGMPKERFSAEFPKEGPSILRIQQVVRGDSAAYFCASSPDYSTGNYEQYFGPGTRLTVT.

The chain has TRBV9 and TRBJ2-2, with TRBD2 identical over 14 bases. Germline trimming cut 10 bases from V and 7 bases from J; bases unmatched to any gene: 6. Germline V CDR1 and CDR2: SGDLS, YYNGEE. The length of the CDR3 is 14 residues. Written as DNA, the CDR3 is TGTGCCTCCGAGGGGACTAGCGGGAGCGGGGAGCTGTTTTTT. Its protein product is CASEGTSGSGELFF.

The V call is TRBV5-1, the J call TRBJ2-1; 9 nucleotides line up with TRBD1. Looked up from germline, CDR1 is SGHRS and CDR2 is YFSETQ. V was clipped by 4 bases and J by 7 bases; unmatched bases: 9. The CDR3 consists of 15 residues. The CDR3 sequence is CASSPGTGSRNEQFF. In DNA, the CDR3 is TGCGCCAGCAGCCCGGGGACAGGGTCTAGGAATGAGCAGTTCTTC.

This chain links TRBV10-3 with TRBJ2-1, with TRBD1 as a possible D gene (6 bases). V lost 0 bases and J lost 9, with 15 bases in between. The CDR3 has 15 residues. CDR1 is ENHRY and CDR2 is SYGVKD in the germline V gene. For the CDR3, the DNA is TGTGCCATCAGTGAGTCCACCTCAGGGGTTTCTGAGCAGTTCTTC. As protein: CAISESTSGVSEQFF.

This clone occurred once. The genes are TRBV27 and TRBJ2-3; D is undetermined. Trimming removed 2 bases at V and 5 bases at J, with 14 bases between. The CDR3 has 15 residues. CDR1 is MNHEY and CDR2 is SMNVEV in the germline V gene (reference sequence). The CDR3 DNA is TGTGCCAGCAGTTTAATAGTCGGTCGTGGAGATACGCAGTATTTT. This encodes CASSLIVGRGDTQYF.

This clone turned up a few times. The V gene is TRBV11-2, the J gene TRBJ2-1; TRBD2 agrees at 10 bases. The CDR3 runs 16 residues. J gave up 4 bases and V 0 bases, and 3 bases lay outside the gene matches. Per the germline V gene, CDR1 is SGHAT and CDR2 is FQNNGV. This CDR3 reads CASSLEELAGYNEQFF. CDR3 in DNA: TGTGCCAGCAGCTTAGAAGAACTAGCGGGATACAATGAGCAGTTCTTC.

J is TRBJ2-7 and V is TRBV28; perhaps TRBD2 as D (5 bases). CDR3 length: 15 residues. CDR1 and CDR2 from the germline V gene are MDHEN and SYDVKM. V lost 3 bases, J lost 0 bases, and 12 bases lay in between. The CDR3 bases are TGTGCCAGCAGTTTTGGGGTCCGGGGCTCCTACGAGCAGTACTTC. Its protein product is CASSFGVRGSYEQYF.

The chain uses TRBV13 and TRBJ2-7; D gene ambiguous. With 0 bases removed from V and 3 bases from J, the gap between germline ends came to 6 bases. Germline V lookup: CDR1 PRHDT, CDR2 FYEKMQ (reference sequence). The CDR3 consists of 13 residues. The CDR3 sequence: CASSLGARYEQYF. The CDR3 bases are TGTGCCAGCAGCTTAGGAGCGCGCTACGAGCAGTACTTC.

By share, this clone ranks as hyperexpanded (1% or more). The chain has TRBV5-1 and TRBJ2-5; a weak D match, TRBD1 (6 bases). CDR1 SGHRS and CDR2 YFSETQ come from the germline V gene. The CDR3 covers 12 residues. V was trimmed by 4 bases and J by 5 bases, leaving 9 bases between them. CDR3 residues: CASSPDRETQYF. In nucleotides, the CDR3 is TGCGCCAGCAGCCCAGACAGGGAGACCCAGTACTTC.

The chain combines TRBV29-1 with TRBJ1-1; 7 nucleotides agree with TRBD1. CDR1 and CDR2 from the germline V gene are SQVTM and ANQGSEA. J was trimmed by 0 bases and V by 7 bases; bases with no gene match: 5. CDR3 length: 13 residues. This chain's CDR3 is CSAVRGMNTEAFF. The CDR3 nucleotides are TGCAGCGCAGTCAGGGGGATGAACACTGAAGCTTTCTTT.

The chain joins TRBV28 to TRBJ2-5; D is perhaps TRBD2 (6 bases). The last part of the DNA fits TRBJ2-7 better; the J call may be wrong. In germline, CDR1 is MDHEN, CDR2 SYDVKM. The CDR3 totals 15 residues. The CDR3 nucleotides read TGTGCCAGCAGGACCGGGGGTACGAGCTCCTACGAGCAGTACTTC. It specifies CASRTGGTSSYEQYF.

This chain joins TRBV19 and TRBJ2-1; D possibly corresponds to TRBD2 (5 bases). CDR3 size: 15 residues. The germline CDR1 and CDR2 sequences are LNHDA and SQIVND (reference sequence). V lost 4 bases and J 0 bases, leaving 10 bases between the germline ends. CDR3 DNA sequence: TGTGCCAGTAGTAGGTTTGGGAGCTCCTACAATGAGCAGTTCTTC. Translating gives CASSRFGSSYNEQFF.